Sequencing of this TCR beta chain was carried out in a study of vaccination and CD4 T cells after COVID-19. V lost 3 bases, J lost 2 bases, and 5 bases stayed unmatched. Germline V gene data show CDR1 as DFQATT and CDR2 as SNEGSKA (reference sequence). This CDR3 is built from 14 residues. This clonotype was found a few times. The antigen is not known. The Oncomine TCR Beta short-read assay sequenced DNA from cultured CD4+ T cells. Genomic DNA was isolated from CD4+ T cells that had been cultured. One entry per CDR3 protein, called by TCRdb with MiXCR from the PCR reads. The sample records about 9,000 distinct CDR3 sequences, around 35% being singletons. Treatment noted: roughly 10-day PBMC culture with coronavirus spike peptide pools or control peptides (ViraFEST assay). The unexposed donor's CD4+ T cells were collected before the COVID-19 pandemic (2011-2018). Probing of unexposed-donor CD4+ T cells with SARS-CoV-2 S/N and four cold-coronavirus spikes was done, cells permitting.

Sequencing was performed on CD4+ T cells from blood, cultured in vitro. V is TRBV20-1 and J is TRBJ1-2; 8 bases fit TRBD1. The clonotype originates from a human donor in good health. DNA for the CDR3: TGCAGTGCTAGCCGAGGACAGGGAAACTATGGCTACACCTTC. Its protein product is CSASRGQGNYGYTF.